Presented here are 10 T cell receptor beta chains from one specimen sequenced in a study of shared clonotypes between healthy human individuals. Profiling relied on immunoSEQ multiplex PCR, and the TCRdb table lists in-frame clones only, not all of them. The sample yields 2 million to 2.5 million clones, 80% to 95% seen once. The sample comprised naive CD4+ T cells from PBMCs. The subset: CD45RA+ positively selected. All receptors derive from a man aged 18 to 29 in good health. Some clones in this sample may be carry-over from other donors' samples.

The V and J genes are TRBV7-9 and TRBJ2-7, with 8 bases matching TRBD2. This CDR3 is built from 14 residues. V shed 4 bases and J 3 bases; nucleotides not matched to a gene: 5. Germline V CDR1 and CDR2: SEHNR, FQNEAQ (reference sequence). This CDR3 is CASSSLGTSYEQYF. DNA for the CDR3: TGTGCCAGCAGCTCCCTCGGGACTAGCTACGAGCAGTACTTC.

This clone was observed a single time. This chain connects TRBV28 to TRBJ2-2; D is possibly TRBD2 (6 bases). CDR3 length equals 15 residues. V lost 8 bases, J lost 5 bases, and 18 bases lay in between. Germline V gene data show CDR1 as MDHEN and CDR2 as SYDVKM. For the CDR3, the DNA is TGTGCCAGCCGGCGTGGGGTCGGGGGAACCGGGGAGCTGTTTTTT. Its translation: CASRRGVGGTGELFF.

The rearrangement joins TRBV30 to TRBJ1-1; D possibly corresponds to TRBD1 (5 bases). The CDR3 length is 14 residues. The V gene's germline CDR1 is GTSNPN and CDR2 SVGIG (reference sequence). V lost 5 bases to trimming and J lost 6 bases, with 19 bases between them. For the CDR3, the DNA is TGTGCCTGGCGGGGGAGAGGGACTATCGCTGAAGCTTTCTTT. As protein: CAWRGRGTIAEAFF.

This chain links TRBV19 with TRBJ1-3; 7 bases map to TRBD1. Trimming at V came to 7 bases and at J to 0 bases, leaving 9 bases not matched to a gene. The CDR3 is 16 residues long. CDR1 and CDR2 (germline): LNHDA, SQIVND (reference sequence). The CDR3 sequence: CASTSTGQSSGNTIYF. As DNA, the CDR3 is TGTGCCAGTACTTCGACAGGGCAGAGCTCTGGAAACACCATATATTTT.

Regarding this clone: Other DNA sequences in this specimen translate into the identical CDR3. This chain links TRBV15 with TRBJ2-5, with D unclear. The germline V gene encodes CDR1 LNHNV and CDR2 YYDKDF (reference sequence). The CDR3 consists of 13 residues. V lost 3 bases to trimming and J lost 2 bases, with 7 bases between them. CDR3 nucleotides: TGTGCCACCAGCAGGGGTAGGCAAGAGACCCAGTACTTC. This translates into CATSRGRQETQYF. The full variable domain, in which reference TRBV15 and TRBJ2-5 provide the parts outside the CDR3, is DAMVIQNPRYQVTQFGKPVTLSCSQTLNHNVMYWYQQKSSQAPKLLFHYYDKDFNNEADTPDNFQSRRPNTSFCFLDIRSPGLGDTAMYLCATSRGRQETQYFGPGTRLLVL.

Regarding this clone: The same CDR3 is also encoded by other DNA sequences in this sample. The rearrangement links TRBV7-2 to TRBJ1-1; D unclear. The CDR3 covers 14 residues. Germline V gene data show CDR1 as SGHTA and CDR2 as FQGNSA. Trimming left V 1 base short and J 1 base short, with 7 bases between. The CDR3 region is CASSLGLGNTEAFF. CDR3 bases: TGTGCCAGCAGCTTAGGCTTAGGGAACACTGAAGCTTTCTTT.

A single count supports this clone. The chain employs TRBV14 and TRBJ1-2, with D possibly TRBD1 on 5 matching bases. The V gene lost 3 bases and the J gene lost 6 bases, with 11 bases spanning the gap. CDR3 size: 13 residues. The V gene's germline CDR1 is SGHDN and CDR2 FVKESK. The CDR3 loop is CASSHGTRNGYTF. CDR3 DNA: TGTGCCAGCAGCCACGGGACGCGGAATGGCTACACCTTC.

CDR3 coding DNA: TGCGCCAGCTCTGGCGGGATGACGGATACGCAGTATTTT. Translated: CASSGGMTDTQYF. V usage is TRBV5-1 and J usage is TRBJ2-3, with D possibly TRBD2 on 6 matching bases. V lost 7 bases and J lost 6, with 15 bases in between. CDR3 length equals 13 residues. Germline V CDR1 and CDR2: SGHRS, YFSETQ. The entire variable domain, with the rest obtained from reference TRBV5-1 and TRBJ2-3, is as follows: KAGVTQTPRYLIKTRGQQVTLSCSPISGHRSVSWYQQTPGQGLQFLFEYFSETQRNKGNFPGRFSGRQFSNSRSEMNVSTLELGDSALYLCASSGGMTDTQYFGPGTRLTVL.

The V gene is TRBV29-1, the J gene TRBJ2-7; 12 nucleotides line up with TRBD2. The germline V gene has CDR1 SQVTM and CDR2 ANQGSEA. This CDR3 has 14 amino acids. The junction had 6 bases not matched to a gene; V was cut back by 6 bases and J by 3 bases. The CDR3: CSVLGLAGIYEQYF. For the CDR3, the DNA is TGCAGCGTCCTCGGACTAGCGGGAATCTACGAGCAGTACTTC.

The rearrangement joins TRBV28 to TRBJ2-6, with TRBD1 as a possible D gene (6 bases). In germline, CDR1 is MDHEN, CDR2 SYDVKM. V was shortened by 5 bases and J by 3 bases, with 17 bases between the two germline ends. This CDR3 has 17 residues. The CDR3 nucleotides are TGTGCCAGCAGTAGAGGACAGCTCGGCCTTGGGGCCAACGTCCTGACTTTC. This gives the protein CASSRGQLGLGANVLTF.